A selection of T cell receptor beta chains follows, all from one sample in a study of blood T cells in healthy people across ages. One entry per CDR3 protein, called by TCRdb with MiXCR from the 5' RACE reads. The sample has hundreds of thousands of distinct CDR3 sequences; 40% to 50% are singletons. The sequenced sample was blood. These receptors were obtained from a man older than 75 in good health. CDR3s include the opening cysteine and the closing phenylalanine or tryptophan. Each record gives: clone size, V gene, D gene, J gene, CDR3 DNA, CDR3 protein. The D gene is left open where the match is weak. A row's size may be missing; if present it is once, few, many or a size class.

>NA|TRBV6-5|NA|TRBJ2-5
TGTGCCAGCAGTTCTCGGGACATCCCGTACTTC
CASSSRDIPYF
>few|TRBV5-1|TRBD1|TRBJ2-3
TGCGCCAGCAGCACCGATGGACAGGGACCAGATACGCAGTATTTT
CASSTDGQGPDTQYF
>NA|TRBV5-1|NA|TRBJ2-1
TGCGCCAGCAGCTTGGCCTGGGGGGACTACAATGAGCAGTTCTTC
CASSLAWGDYNEQFF
>NA|TRBV15|TRBD2|TRBJ2-1
TGTGCCACCAGCAGAGACCTGTGGACTAGCGGGGGACTTGACAATGAGCAGTTCTTC
CATSRDLWTSGGLDNEQFF
>NA|TRBV18|NA|TRBJ2-7
TGTGCCAGCGCACCTAACTCCTACGAGCAGTACTTC
CASAPNSYEQYF
>NA|TRBV20-1|TRBD2|TRBJ2-3
TGCAGTGCTAGAGATTCTCGACTAGCGGGTTCAGATACGCAGTATTTT
CSARDSRLAGSDTQYF
>once|TRBV6-1|TRBD2|TRBJ2-1
TGTGCCAGCAGACCCCGACTAGCGGTCCTGCCCCCCTACAATGAGCAGTTCTTC
CASRPRLAVLPPYNEQFF
>NA|TRBV3-1|NA|TRBJ1-2
TGTGCCAGCAGCCAAGAGGAAGGGGCCAACTATGGCTACACCTTC
CASSQEEGANYGYTF
>few|TRBV12-3/TRBV12-4|TRBD1|TRBJ2-5
TGTGCCAGCAGTCCCGGACAGGGCTCTCGAGAGCAGTACTTC
CASSPGQGSREQYF
>many|TRBV12-3/TRBV12-4|NA|TRBJ2-3
TGTGCCAGCAGCCTTTCTCACAGGGAGGATACGCAGTATTTT
CASSLSHREDTQYF
>many|TRBV7-2|TRBD2|TRBJ2-5
TGTGCCAGCGGTAGCGGGAGTGGAGGAGAGACCCAGTACTTC
CASGSGSGGETQYF
>few|TRBV29-1|NA|TRBJ2-4
TGCAGCGTTGGGGTAGCCAAAAACATTCAGTACTTC
CSVGVAKNIQYF
>NA|TRBV7-2|NA|TRBJ2-5
TGTGCCAGCAGCAAAAAGCGAGGGGTAGATGAGCAGTACTTC
CASSKKRGVDEQYF
>NA|TRBV4-2|NA|TRBJ2-1
TGTGCCAGCAAAGGAGCGGGCTATCTTGGGGAGCAGTTCTTC
CASKGAGYLGEQFF
>NA|TRBV4-3|TRBD1|TRBJ2-6
TGCGCCAGCAGCCTAGGGACAGGGGGTTCCCGTGGGGCCAACGTCCTGACTTTC
CASSLGTGGSRGANVLTF
>NA|TRBV6-2/TRBV6-3|NA|TRBJ2-1
TGTGCCAGCAGTTATAGTACCCCCGACTACAATGAGCAGTTCTTC
CASSYSTPDYNEQFF
>NA|TRBV6-2/TRBV6-3|TRBD2|TRBJ2-4
TGTGCCGGCGAATCTAGCGGGGGCAACATTCAGTACTTC
CAGESSGGNIQYF
>NA|TRBV28|NA|TRBJ2-3
TGTGCCAGCAGTCCACCCGCGCGGGGCACAGATACGCAGTATTTT
CASSPPARGTDTQYF